The present T cell receptor beta chain was sequenced within a study of blood T cell repertoires in COVID-19. On the study more broadly: Spain, Italy and the United States supplied samples that represented acute and convalescent COVID-19.

Clones were sequenced by immunoSEQ multiplex PCR, and TCRdb holds only the in-frame ones, with some missing. The repertoire holds about 300,000 clones, with roughly 90% as singletons. During the 2 weeks before they entered the study, exposed participants had met someone with a PCR-confirmed or clinician-diagnosed COVID-19 case. Per the germline V gene, CDR1 is MGHRA and CDR2 is YSYEKL. The CDR3 totals 14 residues. V was pared by 4 bases and J by 3 bases, with 5 bases of the junction left unmatched. The TCR originated in a woman between 45 and 60 years old who had been exposed to COVID-19. Sample: PBMCs or T cells enriched from blood (not recorded which). The chain has TRBV4-1 and TRBJ2-5; TRBD1 agrees at 7 bases. CDR3 sequence reads: CASSPWDSEETQYF. The CDR3 region has the DNA TGCGCCAGCAGCCCATGGGACAGTGAAGAGACCCAGTACTTC.